The next 4 T cell receptor beta chains were all read from a single sample in a study of T cells in Graves' hyperthyroidism and ophthalmopathy. The investigators amplified TCR beta CDR3 regions from RNA transcripts. Primed by the HTBI set, a first-round RT-PCR was run on the TCR CDR3. Each CDR3 protein is one row after TCRdb ran MiXCR on the multiplex PCR reads. The table records hundreds of thousands of distinct CDR3 sequences, 45% of them present only once. Sequenced sample: peripheral blood or thyroid tissue (not recorded which). The origin of the receptors is an adult man with Graves' disease, either hyperthyroidism or ophthalmopathy (not recorded which).

This clonotype has just a few counts. V and J are TRBV25-1 and TRBJ1-6; D is uncertain. CDR1 is MGHDK, CDR2 SYGVNS, per germline. The V and J ends lost 8 bases and 9 bases respectively, with 14 bases between them. The CDR3 is made up of 13 amino acids. The CDR3 protein is CASVRTGSSPLHF. The DNA for the CDR3 is TGTGCCAGCGTTAGGACTGGATCTTCACCCCTCCACTTT.

The chain carries TRBV7-9 and TRBJ2-5; 11 nucleotides align to TRBD1. This CDR3 comprises 14 residues. The V and J ends lost 10 bases and 4 bases, in that order; junction bases with no gene match: 8. Germline V gives CDR1 SEHNR, CDR2 FQNEAQ (reference sequence). Written as DNA, the CDR3 is TGTGCCACCAGGACAGGGGGCGACGGAGAGACCCAGTACTTC. Residues: CATRTGGDGETQYF. The full variable domain, rest sourced from reference TRBV7-9 and TRBJ2-5, is DTGVSQNPRHKITKRGQNVTFRCDPISEHNRLYWYRQTLGQGPEFLTYFQNEAQLEKSRLLSDRFSAERPKGSFSTLEIQRTEQGDSAMYLCATRTGGDGETQYFGPGTRLLVL.

This clonotype was detected a few times. The V gene is TRBV7-9, the J gene TRBJ2-2; 7 bases align to TRBD1. The CDR3 has 15 residues. Germline V gene sequence: CDR1 SEHNR, CDR2 FQNEAQ (reference sequence). The ends lost 4 bases at V and 5 bases at J; junction bases unmatched: 7. The CDR3 bases are TGTGCCAGCAGCTATCCAGGGGGACAAACCGGGGAGCTGTTTTTT. It yields the protein CASSYPGGQTGELFF.

This chain joins TRBV6-5 and TRBJ2-7; 10 positions agree with TRBD2. From germline, CDR1 is MNHEY and CDR2 SVGAGI. V lost 4 bases and J lost 6; bases outside the gene matches: 9. This CDR3 spans 15 amino acids. DNA of the CDR3: TGTGCCAGCAGTTCTCCGGGACTAGCGATGGGCGAGCAGTACTTC. It is translated as CASSSPGLAMGEQYF.